This T cell receptor (beta chain) was sequenced during a study of Ad26.COV2.S vaccination and SARS-CoV-2 variants. About the research overall: Participants got Ad26.COV2.S intramuscularly, once or twice 56 days apart.

Profiled with immunoSEQ multiplex PCR; TCRdb holds only in-frame clones, not every one. Seen here are over 450,000 clones, 70% to 90% observed once, and the top ten hold under 2%. Treatment: 15 to 20 received Ad26.COV2.S at low or high dose, single or two shots; about 5 received placebo; per-sample allocation not given. The investigators took samples on day 63 after the first vaccine or placebo injection. The germline gives CDR1 MGHDK, CDR2 SYGVNS. The CDR3 is 11 residues long. V was trimmed by 7 bases and J by 10 bases, leaving 11 bases between them. This sequence originates from a person between 18 and 59 years old who received the Ad26.COV2.S COVID-19 vaccine or a placebo. The J gene is TRBJ2-1, the V gene TRBV25-1; D not resolved. This specimen was peripheral blood, taken in a trial of Ad26.COV2.S vaccine versus placebo. In DNA, the CDR3 is TGTGCCAGCAATTGGGATGGCGAGCAGTTCTTC. It encodes CASNWDGEQFF.